This entry lists 4 T cell receptor beta chains sequenced from one sample in a study of graft-versus-host responses after intestinal transplantation. Repertoires were generated with immunoSEQ multiplex PCR, while TCRdb's copy carries only in-frame clones and drops some. The table shows 120,000 or so clones, with around 95% occurring only once. Antigens of these TCRs are unknown. The sample here was unstimulated CD8+ T cells sorted from spleen or lymph node cells, taken before intestinal transplant. The receptor set was obtained from a human donor who received an intestinal transplant.

CDR3 nucleotide sequence: TGTGCCAGCAGTTTACGGGGAACTAGAGAGCAGTACTTC. Its translation is CASSLRGTREQYF. V and J are TRBV27 and TRBJ2-7; perhaps TRBD2 as D (5 bases). This CDR3 has 13 amino acids. V lost 2 bases and J lost 7, with 12 bases in between. Looked up from germline, CDR1 is MNHEY and CDR2 is SMNVEV (reference sequence).

Concerning this clone: The same CDR3 is also encoded by other DNA sequences in this sample. This chain joins TRBV7-9 and TRBJ2-1; 7 bases are shared with TRBD2. V gave up 1 base and J gave up 5 bases; unmatched junction bases: 5. Per the germline V gene, CDR1 is SEHNR and CDR2 is FQNEAQ (reference sequence). This CDR3 comprises 15 residues. The CDR3 reads CASSLVGLADNEQFF. CDR3 in DNA: TGTGCCAGCAGCTTAGTCGGGCTAGCGGACAATGAGCAGTTCTTC.

The rearrangement links TRBV4-1 to TRBJ1-2, with 9 nucleotides matching TRBD1. V lost 1 base and J lost 4; bases outside the gene matches: 4. From germline, CDR1 is MGHRA and CDR2 YSYEKL. CDR3 length: 15 amino acids. The CDR3 protein is CASSQGDRDAYGYTF. The CDR3 DNA sequence: TGCGCCAGCAGCCAAGGGGACAGGGACGCCTATGGCTACACCTTC.

The chain carries TRBV27 and TRBJ2-3; the D gene is possibly TRBD1 (6 bases). V was cut by 6 bases and J by 3 bases, with 19 bases left in between. Germline V lookup: CDR1 MNHEY, CDR2 SMNVEV (reference sequence). The CDR3 sequence is 16 residues long. Here the CDR3 reads CASSPLGRGLTDTQYF. In nucleotides, the CDR3 is TGTGCCAGCAGCCCGTTGGGTAGGGGGTTAACAGATACGCAGTATTTT.